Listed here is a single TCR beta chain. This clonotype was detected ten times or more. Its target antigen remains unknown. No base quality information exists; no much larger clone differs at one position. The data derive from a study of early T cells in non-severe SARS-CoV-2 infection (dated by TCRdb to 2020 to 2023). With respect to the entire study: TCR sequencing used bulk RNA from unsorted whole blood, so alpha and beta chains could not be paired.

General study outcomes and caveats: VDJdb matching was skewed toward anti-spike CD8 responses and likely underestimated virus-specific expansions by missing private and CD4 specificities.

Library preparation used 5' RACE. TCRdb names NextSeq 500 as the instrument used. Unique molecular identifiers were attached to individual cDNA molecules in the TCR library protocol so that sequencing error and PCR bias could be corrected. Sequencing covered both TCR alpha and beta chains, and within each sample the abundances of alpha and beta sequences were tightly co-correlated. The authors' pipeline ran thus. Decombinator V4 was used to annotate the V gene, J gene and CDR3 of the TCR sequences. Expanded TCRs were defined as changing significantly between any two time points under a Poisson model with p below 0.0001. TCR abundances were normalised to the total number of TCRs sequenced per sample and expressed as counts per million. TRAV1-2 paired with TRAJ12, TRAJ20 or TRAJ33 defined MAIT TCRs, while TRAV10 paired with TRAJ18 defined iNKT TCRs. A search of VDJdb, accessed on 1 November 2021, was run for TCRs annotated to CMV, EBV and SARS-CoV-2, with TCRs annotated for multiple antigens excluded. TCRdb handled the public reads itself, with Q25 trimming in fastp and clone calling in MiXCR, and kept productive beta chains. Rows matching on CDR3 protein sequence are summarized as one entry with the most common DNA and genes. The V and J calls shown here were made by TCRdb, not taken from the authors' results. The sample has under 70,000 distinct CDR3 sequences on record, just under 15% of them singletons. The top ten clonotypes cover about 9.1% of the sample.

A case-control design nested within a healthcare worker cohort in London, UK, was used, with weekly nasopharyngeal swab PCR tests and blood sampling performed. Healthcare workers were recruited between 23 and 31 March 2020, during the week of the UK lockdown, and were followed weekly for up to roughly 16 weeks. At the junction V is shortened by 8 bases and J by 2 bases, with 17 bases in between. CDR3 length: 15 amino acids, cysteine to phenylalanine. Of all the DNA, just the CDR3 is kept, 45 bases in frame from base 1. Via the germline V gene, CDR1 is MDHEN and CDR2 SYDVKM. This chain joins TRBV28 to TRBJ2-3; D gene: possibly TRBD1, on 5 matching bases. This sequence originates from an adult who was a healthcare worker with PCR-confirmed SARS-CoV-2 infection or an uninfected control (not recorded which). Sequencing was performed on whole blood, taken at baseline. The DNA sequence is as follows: TGTGCCAGCGATCCCCAGGGCGCTCCCACAGATACGCAGTATTTT. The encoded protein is CASDPQGAPTDTQYF.